This T cell receptor (beta chain) was sequenced for a study of blood T cell repertoires in COVID-19. The V end was cut by 3 bases, the J end by 6 bases, with 9 bases between. The CDR3 totals 13 residues. Germline V lookup: CDR1 SNHLY, CDR2 FYNNEI. The repertoire was sequenced with immunoSEQ multiplex PCR; TCRdb's copy has only in-frame clones and lacks some. This sample yields about 200,000 clones, of which about four fifths are seen a single time; about 6.5% belongs to the top ten. The chain is built from TRBV2 and TRBJ1-5, with no clear D. Specimen: peripheral blood. This clonotype originated in a woman between 40 and 50 years old with COVID-19, enrolled during active disease. For the CDR3, the DNA is TGTGCCAGCAGTGACAGTTACAGTCAGCCCCAGCATTTT. Translation gives CASSDSYSQPQHF.